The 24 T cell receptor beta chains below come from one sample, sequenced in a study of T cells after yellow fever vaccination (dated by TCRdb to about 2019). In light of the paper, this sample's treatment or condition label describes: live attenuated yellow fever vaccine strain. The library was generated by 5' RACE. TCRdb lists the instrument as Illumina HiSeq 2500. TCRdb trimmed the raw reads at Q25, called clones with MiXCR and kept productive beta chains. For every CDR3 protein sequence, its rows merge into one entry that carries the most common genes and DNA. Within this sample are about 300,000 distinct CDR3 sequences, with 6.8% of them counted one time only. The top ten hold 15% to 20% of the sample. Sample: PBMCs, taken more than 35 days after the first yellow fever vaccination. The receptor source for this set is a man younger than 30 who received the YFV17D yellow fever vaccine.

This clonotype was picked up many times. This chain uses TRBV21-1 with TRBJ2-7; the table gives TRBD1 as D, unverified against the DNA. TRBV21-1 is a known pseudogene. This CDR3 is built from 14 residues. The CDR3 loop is CATFPGQGRVEQYV. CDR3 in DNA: TGTGCCACCTTTCCGGGACAGGGGAGAGTCGAGCAGTACGTC.

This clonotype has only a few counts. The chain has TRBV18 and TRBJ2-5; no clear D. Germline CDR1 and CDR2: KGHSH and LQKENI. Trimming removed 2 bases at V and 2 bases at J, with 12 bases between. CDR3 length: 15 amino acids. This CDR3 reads CASSPNTLGQETQYF. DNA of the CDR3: TGTGCCAGCTCACCAAATACCCTGGGGCAAGAGACCCAGTACTTC.

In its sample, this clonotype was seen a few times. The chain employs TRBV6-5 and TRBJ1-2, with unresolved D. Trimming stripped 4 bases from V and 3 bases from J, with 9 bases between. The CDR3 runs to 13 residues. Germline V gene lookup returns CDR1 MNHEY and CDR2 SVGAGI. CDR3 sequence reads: CASSSGSHYGYTF. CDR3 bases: TGTGCCAGCAGTTCTGGGAGTCACTATGGCTACACCTTC.

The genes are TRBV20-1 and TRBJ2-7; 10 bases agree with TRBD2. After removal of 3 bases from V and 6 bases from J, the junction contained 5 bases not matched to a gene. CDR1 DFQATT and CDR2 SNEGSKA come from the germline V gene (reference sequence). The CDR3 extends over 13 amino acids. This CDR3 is CSASRGLAPEQYF. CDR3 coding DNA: TGCAGTGCTAGTCGGGGACTAGCGCCCGAGCAGTACTTC.

In nucleotides, the CDR3 is TGTGCCAGCAGCTTAGCCGGGGTCATGAACACTGAAGCTTTCTTT. Amino acid sequence: CASSLAGVMNTEAFF. The chain joins TRBV7-9 to TRBJ1-1; no clear D gene. This CDR3 comprises 15 residues. Germline-derived CDR1 and CDR2 are SEHNR and FQNEAQ (reference sequence). Trimming shortened V by 0 bases and J by 0 bases, and 8 bases separated the two germline ends.

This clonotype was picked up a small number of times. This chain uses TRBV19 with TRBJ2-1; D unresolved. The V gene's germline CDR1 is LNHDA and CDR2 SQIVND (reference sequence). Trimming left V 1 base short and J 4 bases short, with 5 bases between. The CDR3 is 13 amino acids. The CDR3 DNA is TGTGCCAGTAGTATAGCCATTTACAATGAGCAGTTCTTC. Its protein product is CASSIAIYNEQFF. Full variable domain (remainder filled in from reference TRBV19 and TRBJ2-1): DGGITQSPKYLFRKEGQNVTLSCEQNLNHDAMYWYRQDPGQGLRLIYYSQIVNDFQKGDIAEGYSVSREKKESFPLTVTSAQKNPTAFYLCASSIAIYNEQFFGPGTRLTVL.

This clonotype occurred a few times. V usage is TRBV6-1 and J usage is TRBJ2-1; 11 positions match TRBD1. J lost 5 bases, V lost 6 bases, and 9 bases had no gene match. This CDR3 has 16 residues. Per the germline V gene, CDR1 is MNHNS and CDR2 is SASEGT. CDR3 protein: CASRHLRDRGNNEQFF. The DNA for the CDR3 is TGTGCCAGCAGACACCTCAGGGACAGGGGGAACAATGAGCAGTTCTTC.

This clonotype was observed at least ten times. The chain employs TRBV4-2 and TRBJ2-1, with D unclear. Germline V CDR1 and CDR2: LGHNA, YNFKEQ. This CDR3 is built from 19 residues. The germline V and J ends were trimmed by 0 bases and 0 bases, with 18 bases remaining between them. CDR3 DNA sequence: TGTGCCAGCAGCCAAGATTTGGTGCTACAGCCTAGCTCCTACAATGAGCAGTTCTTC. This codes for CASSQDLVLQPSSYNEQFF.

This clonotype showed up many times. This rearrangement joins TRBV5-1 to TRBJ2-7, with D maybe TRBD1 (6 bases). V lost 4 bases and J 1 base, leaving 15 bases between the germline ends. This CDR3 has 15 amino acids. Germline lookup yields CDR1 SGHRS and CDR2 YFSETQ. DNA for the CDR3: TGCGCCAGCAGCGGAACAGGGTTGAAGTCCTACGAGCAGTACTTC. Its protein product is CASSGTGLKSYEQYF. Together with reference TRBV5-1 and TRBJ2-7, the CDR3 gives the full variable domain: KAGVTQTPRYLIKTRGQQVTLSCSPISGHRSVSWYQQTPGQGLQFLFEYFSETQRNKGNFPGRFSGRQFSNSRSEMNVSTLELGDSALYLCASSGTGLKSYEQYFGPGTRLTVT.

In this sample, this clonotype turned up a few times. The CDR3 spells CASSLGGLAATDTQYF. CDR3 sequence (DNA): TGTGCCAGCAGCTTGGGGGGACTAGCGGCCACAGATACGCAGTATTTT. The chain combines TRBV5-4 with TRBJ2-3, with TRBD2 matching 11 bases. The CDR3 sequence is 16 residues long. Trimming removed 0 bases from V and 2 bases from J; junction bases left unmatched: 2. CDR1 and CDR2 (germline): SGHNT, YYREEE (reference sequence).

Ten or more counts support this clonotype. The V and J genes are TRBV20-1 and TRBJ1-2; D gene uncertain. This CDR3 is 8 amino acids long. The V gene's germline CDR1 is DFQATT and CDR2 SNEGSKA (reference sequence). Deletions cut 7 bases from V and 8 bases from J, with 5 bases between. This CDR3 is CSVGGYTF. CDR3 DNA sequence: TGCAGTGTTGGAGGCTACACCTTC.

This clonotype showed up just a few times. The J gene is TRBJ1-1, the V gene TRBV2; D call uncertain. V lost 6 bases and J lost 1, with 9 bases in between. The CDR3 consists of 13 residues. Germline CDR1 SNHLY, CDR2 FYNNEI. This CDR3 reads CASRIQSNTEAFF. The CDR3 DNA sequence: TGTGCCAGCAGGATACAGTCGAACACTGAAGCTTTCTTT.

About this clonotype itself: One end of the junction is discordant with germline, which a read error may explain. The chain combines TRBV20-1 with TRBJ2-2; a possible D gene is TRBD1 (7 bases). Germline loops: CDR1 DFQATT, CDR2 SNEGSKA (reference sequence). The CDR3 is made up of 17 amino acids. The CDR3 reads CCARDLRGGGGSGELFF. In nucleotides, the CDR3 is TGCTGTGCTAGAGATCTGAGAGGGGGCGGAGGGAGCGGGGAGCTGTTTTTT.

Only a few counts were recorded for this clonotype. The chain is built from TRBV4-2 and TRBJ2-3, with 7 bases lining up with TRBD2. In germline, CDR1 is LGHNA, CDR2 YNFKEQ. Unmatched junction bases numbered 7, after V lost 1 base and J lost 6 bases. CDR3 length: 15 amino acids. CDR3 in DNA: TGTGCCAGCAGCCAAGTATCGGGGGGTATGGATACGCAGTATTTT. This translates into CASSQVSGGMDTQYF.

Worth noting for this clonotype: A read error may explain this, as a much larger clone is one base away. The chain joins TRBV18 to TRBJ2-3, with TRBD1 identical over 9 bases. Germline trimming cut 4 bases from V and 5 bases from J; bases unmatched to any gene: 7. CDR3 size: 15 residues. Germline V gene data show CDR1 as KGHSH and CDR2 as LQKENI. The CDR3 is CASSQQGAQEDTQYF. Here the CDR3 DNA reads TGTGCCAGCTCACAACAGGGGGCGCAGGAAGATACGCAGTATTTT.

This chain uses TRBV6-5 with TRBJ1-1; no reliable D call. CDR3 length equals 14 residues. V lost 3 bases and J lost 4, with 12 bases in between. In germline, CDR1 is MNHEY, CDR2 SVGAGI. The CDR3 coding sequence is TGTGCCAGCAGTTATAGTGGAGTGTTCACTGAAGCTTTCTTT. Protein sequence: CASSYSGVFTEAFF.

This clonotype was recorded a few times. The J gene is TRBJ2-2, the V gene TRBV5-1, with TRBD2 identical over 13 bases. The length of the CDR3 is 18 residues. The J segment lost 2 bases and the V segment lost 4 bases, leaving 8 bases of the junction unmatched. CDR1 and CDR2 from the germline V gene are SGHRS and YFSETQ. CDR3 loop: CASSPRTSGGPNTGELFF. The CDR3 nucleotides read TGCGCCAGCAGCCCGAGGACTAGCGGGGGTCCAAACACCGGGGAGCTGTTTTTT.

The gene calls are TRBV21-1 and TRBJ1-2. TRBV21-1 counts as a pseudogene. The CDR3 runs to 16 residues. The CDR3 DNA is TGTGCCAGCAGCAAAGTCGGGAGTGAAGCTAACTATGGCTACACCTTC. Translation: CASSKVGSEANYGYTF.

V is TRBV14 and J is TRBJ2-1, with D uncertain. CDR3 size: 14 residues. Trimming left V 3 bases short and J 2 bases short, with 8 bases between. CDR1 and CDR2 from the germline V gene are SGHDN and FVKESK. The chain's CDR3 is CASSHKTTYNEQFF. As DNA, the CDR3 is TGTGCCAGCAGCCACAAGACAACCTACAATGAGCAGTTCTTC.

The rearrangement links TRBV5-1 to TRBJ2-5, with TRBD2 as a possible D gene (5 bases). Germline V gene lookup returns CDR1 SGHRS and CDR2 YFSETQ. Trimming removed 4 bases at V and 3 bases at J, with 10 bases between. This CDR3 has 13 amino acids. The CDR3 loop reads CASSGVGEETQYF. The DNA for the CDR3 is TGCGCCAGCAGCGGGGTGGGAGAAGAGACCCAGTACTTC.

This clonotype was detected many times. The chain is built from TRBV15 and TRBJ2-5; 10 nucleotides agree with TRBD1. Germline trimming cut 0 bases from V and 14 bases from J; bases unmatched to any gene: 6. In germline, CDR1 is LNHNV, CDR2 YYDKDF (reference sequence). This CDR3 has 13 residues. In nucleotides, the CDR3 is TGTGCCACCAGCAGAGAGGCCGGGACAGGGGAATACTTC. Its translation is CATSREAGTGEYF.

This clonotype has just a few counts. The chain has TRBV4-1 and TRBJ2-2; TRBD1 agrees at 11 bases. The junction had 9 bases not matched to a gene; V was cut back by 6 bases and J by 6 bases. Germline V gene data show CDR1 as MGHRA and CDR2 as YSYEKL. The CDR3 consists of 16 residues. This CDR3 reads CASSQFRTGGSGELFF. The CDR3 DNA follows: TGCGCCAGCAGTCAGTTCAGGACAGGGGGCTCCGGGGAGCTGTTTTTT.

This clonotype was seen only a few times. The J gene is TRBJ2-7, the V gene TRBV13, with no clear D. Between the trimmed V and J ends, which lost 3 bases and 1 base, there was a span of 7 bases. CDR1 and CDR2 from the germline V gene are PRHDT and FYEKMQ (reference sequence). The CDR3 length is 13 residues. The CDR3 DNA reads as TGTGCCAGCAGCTTCCAGAGATCCTACGAGCAGTACGTC. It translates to CASSFQRSYEQYV.

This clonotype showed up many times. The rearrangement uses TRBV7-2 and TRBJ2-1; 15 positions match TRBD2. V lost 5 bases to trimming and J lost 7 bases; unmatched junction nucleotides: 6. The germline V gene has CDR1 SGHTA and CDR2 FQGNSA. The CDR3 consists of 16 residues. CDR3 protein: CASSNQGTSGGNEQFF. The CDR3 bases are TGTGCCAGCAGCAACCAGGGGACTAGCGGGGGGAATGAGCAGTTCTTC. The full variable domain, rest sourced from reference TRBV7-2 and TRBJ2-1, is GAGVSQSPSNKVTEKGKDVELRCDPISGHTALYWYRQSLGQGLEFLIYFQGNSAPDKSGLPSDRFSAERTGGSVSTLTIQRTQQEDSAVYLCASSNQGTSGGNEQFFGPGTRLTVL.